This T cell receptor (beta chain) was observed in a study of T cells in Graves' hyperthyroidism and ophthalmopathy (dated by TCRdb to about 2019). Study-wide context: To identify TCR V-J signatures that set the groups apart, the researchers used a discovery cohort of 90 to 100 patients, made up of around 40 with Graves' ophthalmopathy and approximately 57 with stable Graves' hyperthyroidism. According to the paper, TCR Vbeta CDR3 sequencing was carried out on more than 120 peripheral blood samples, which came from around 43 ophthalmopathy, around 75 hyperthyroidism and some 17 progressor patients. In addition, the study compared T-cell repertoires in thyroid tissue and in blood from roughly six Graves' hyperthyroidism patients. The roughly 100 discovery patients were divided at random into training and test sets in a 7:3 ratio. Following sampling, methimazole starting at 30 mg daily was given to hyperthyroidism patients, and high-dose intravenous methylprednisolone was given to ophthalmopathy patients. Prospective prediction of ophthalmopathy was tested in an independent validation cohort of approximately 19 hyperthyroidism patients and 15 to 17 patients who later progressed to ophthalmopathy.

A patient counted as having stable Graves' hyperthyroidism if no progression to ophthalmopathy occurred over 18 months of follow-up. Hyperthyroidism patients were newly diagnosed, had a disease duration of under 2 months, and were aged 18 to 65 years. The study excluded patients with uncontrolled infections, other autoimmune diseases, pregnancy or lactation. Diagnoses relied on clinical symptoms, serum thyroxine and TRAb, thyroid ultrasound and orbital computed tomography. Total RNA was extracted with Trizol reagent, and quality was checked on an Agilent 2100 Bioanalyzer. Including the terminal cysteine and phenylalanine, the CDR3 comprises 11 residues. Only the CDR3 DNA stays, 33 bases, in frame from base 1. The junction carries 8 bases between V and J, which are trimmed by 5 bases and 6 bases respectively. Per the germline V gene, SGHVS is the CDR1 and FNYEAQ is the CDR2. The TCR beta CDR3 regions were amplified from RNA transcripts. The TCR CDR3 was subjected to a first round of RT-PCR using the HTBI primer set and the Qiagen OneStep RT-PCR kit. Libraries were constructed in a second round of multiplex PCR, after which size selection and purification were performed. The libraries were sequenced on an Illumina HiSeq2000 using paired-end 100 bp reads. In the authors' own workflow: SOAPnuke was used to process the raw data, with reads discarded if the reads contained adapters or uncalled bases, had a mean Phred below 15, or lacked an exact constant-primer or identifier match. High-quality paired reads were merged using COPE v1.2.5, and each unique nucleotide sequence was defined as a clonotype. MiTCR v1.1 was used to align the clonotypes against IMGT TRBV, TRBD and TRBJ reference segments. Analysis was restricted to V-J combinations with a frequency above 0.0001, which covered over 98% of repertoires. The TCS score was defined as the ratio of F50 (clonal expansion) to E x V (chaos), calculated using BLOSUM62-based TCRdist between CDR3 peptides within each V-J. Welch's t-statistics and random forest reduced several hundred V-J features to 13, which were used in a naive Bayes classifier (R e1071). The similarity between thyroid and blood repertoires was quantified using the Morisita-Horn index. TCRdb ran its own pipeline on the public reads, namely fastp trimming at Q25 and MiXCR clone calling, and kept in-frame beta chains. Here each entry gathers all rows of one CDR3 protein and keeps the most common genes and DNA. TCRdb, not the original authors, processed these V and J calls. Counted in this sample were roughly 570,000 distinct CDR3 sequences; roughly 46% of them appeared once. Clones ranked in the top ten supply about 8.3% of the sample.

The study at large found these results: In validation, the model predicted progression to ophthalmopathy with 65% to 71% sensitivity and 72.22% specificity, a median of around 6.6 months before onset. No statistical method was used to set the sample size in advance, and investigators knew the group allocation. Ophthalmopathy was separated from stable hyperthyroidism by a 13 V-J signature model, with 85% to 90% sensitivity and 81% to 82% specificity obtained in cross-validation and 80%/75% obtained in testing. Most expanded thyroid clonotypes (frequency above 0.001) were also detected in blood, suggesting blood repertoires may reflect thyroid immune responses.

Comment on this clonotype: The antigen this receptor binds is unknown. No base qualities exist here, and no much larger clone lies one base off it.

The V and J segments used are TRBV7-6 and TRBJ2-7; the D gene assignment is ambiguous. This clonotype was obtained from a woman aged 18-30 years with Graves' hyperthyroidism. Sequencing was performed on peripheral blood or thyroid tissue (not recorded which). The bases are TGTGCCAGCAGCCGCACCTGCGAGCAGTACTTC. This translates into CASSRTCEQYF.